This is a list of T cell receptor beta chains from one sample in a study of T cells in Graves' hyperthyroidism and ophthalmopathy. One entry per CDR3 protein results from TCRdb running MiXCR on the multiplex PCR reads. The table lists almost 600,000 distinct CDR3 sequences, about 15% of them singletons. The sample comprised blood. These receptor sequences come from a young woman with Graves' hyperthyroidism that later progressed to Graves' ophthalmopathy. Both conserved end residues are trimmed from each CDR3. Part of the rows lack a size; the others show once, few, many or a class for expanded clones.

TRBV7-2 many ASTPRREDGYT
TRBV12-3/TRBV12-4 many ASSTGFEQY
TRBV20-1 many SARDTGAGQF
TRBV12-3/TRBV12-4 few ASSFGGDEQY
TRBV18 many ASSPMEGGLEAF
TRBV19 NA ASSRAGTNLYEQY
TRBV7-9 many ASSPEGSSGNTIY
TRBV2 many ASRETDTQY
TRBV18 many ASSPRGQSYEQY
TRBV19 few ASTTGLFTDTQY
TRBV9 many ASSGQGEGYNEQF
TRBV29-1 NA SVEGTPYDQY